The T cell receptor (beta chain) described here comes from a study of shared clonotypes between healthy human individuals. Sequenced by immunoSEQ multiplex PCR; TCRdb stores in-frame clones only, minus some. The table includes 2 million to 2.5 million clones, 95% detected once. Per germline, CDR1 SGHTS and CDR2 YDEGEE. Trimming stripped 0 bases from V and 1 base from J, with 10 bases between. The CDR3 sequence is 15 residues long. This clone has just one count. The chain has TRBV5-8 and TRBJ1-1; D gene unclear. This TCR came from a man aged 18-30 years in good health. The sequenced material came from naive CD4+ T cells sorted from blood. The subset here: CD45RA+ positively selected. The CDR3 region has the DNA TGTGCCAGCAGCTTGGGCCCCTTGGCGAACACTGAAGCTTTCTTT. This translates into CASSLGPLANTEAFF. The whole variable domain, remainder taken from reference TRBV5-8 and TRBJ1-1, is EAGVTQSPTHLIKTRGQQATLRCSPISGHTSVYWYQQALGLGLQFLLWYDEGEERNRGNFPPRFSGRQFPNYSSELNVNALELEDSALYLCASSLGPLANTEAFFGQGTRLTVV.